Listed below are T cell receptor beta chains from one sample, sequenced in a study of T cells in Graves' hyperthyroidism and ophthalmopathy. Each CDR3 protein is one row after TCRdb ran MiXCR on the multiplex PCR reads. The data contain about 250,000 distinct CDR3 sequences, 15% of them singletons. Material for sequencing was blood. The receptors originated from a woman aged 45-59 years with Graves' hyperthyroidism that later progressed to Graves' ophthalmopathy. The CDR3 runs from the conserved cysteine through the conserved F or W. D genes are given only for firm matches. Clone size, where shown, is once, few, many, or a class for clones that have expanded.

>TRBJ1-1|TRBD1|TRBV20-1|many
TGCAGTGCTAGGGACAGGGGGTCGGAAGCTTTCTTT
CSARDRGSEAFF
>TRBJ1-3|TRBD1|TRBV5-1|few
TGCGCCAGCACCACAGGGGCTGGAAACACCATATATTTT
CASTTGAGNTIYF
>TRBJ2-2|NA|TRBV15|NA
TGTGCCACCAGCAGCCCCATCCTAATGACGAAGGCGAACACCGGGGAGCTGTTTTTT
CATSSPILMTKANTGELFF
>TRBJ1-4|TRBD1|TRBV29-1|few
TGCAGCGCCAGGGACAGCCGTAATGAAAAACTGTTTTTT
CSARDSRNEKLFF
>TRBJ1-2|NA|TRBV6-1|many
TGTGCCAGCAGAATGAATTTATGGTCGAACGGCCCTAACTATGGCTACACCTTC
CASRMNLWSNGPNYGYTF
>TRBJ2-7|TRBD2|TRBV5-1|many
TGCGCCAGCAGCTTGGGACTAGCGGTTCCCTACGAGCAGTACTTC
CASSLGLAVPYEQYF
>TRBJ2-3|TRBD2|TRBV7-2|many
TGTGCCAGCAGCTCGAGACTAGCGGGAGGCATTGCTAGCACAGATACGCAGTATTTT
CASSSRLAGGIASTDTQYF
>TRBJ1-3|NA|TRBV30|many
TGTGCCTGGAGTGTAAACGGTCGGAACACCATATATTTT
CAWSVNGRNTIYF
>TRBJ2-7|TRBD2|TRBV5-1|many
TGCGCCAGCAGCTTGGGGGCAGCGGGAGCCGGGGAGCAGTACTTC
CASSLGAAGAGEQYF
>TRBJ2-1|TRBD2|TRBV7-9|many
TGTGCCAGCAGCCCTCCGAGTACTAGCGAAGGGGAGCAGTTCTTC
CASSPPSTSEGEQFF
>TRBJ2-7|TRBD2|TRBV30|many
TGTGCCTGGTTCGGGACTAGGTCCTACGAGCAGTACTTC
CAWFGTRSYEQYF
>TRBJ2-7|NA|TRBV20-1|many
TGCAGTGCTAGAGAGGGGACGCTCCACGAGCAGTACTTC
CSAREGTLHEQYF
>TRBJ1-5|NA|TRBV28|many
TGTGCCAGCAGAACATACGCCGATCAGCCCCAGCATTTT
CASRTYADQPQHF
>TRBJ2-1|NA|TRBV20-1|many
TGCAGTGCTAGGAAGCAATCCAATGAGCAGTTCTTC
CSARKQSNEQFF